A single sample gave rise to the 28 T cell receptor beta chains below, sequenced in a study of CD8 T cells in ankylosing spondylitis. TCRdb ran MiXCR on the 5' RACE reads and lists one entry per CDR3 protein. This sample yields some 39,000 distinct CDR3 sequences, of which roughly 13% are seen a single time; about 30% belongs to the top ten. Material: synovial fluid, either unsorted or a sorted T cell fraction (not recorded which). The source of these receptors is a male donor with ankylosing spondylitis.

Ten or more counts support this clonotype. This chain joins TRBV27 and TRBJ2-1; D is unclear. This CDR3 is built from 13 residues. V was trimmed by 8 bases and J by 5 bases, leaving 13 bases between them. Germline V gene sequence: CDR1 MNHEY, CDR2 SMNVEV (reference sequence). CDR3 protein: CASGERFNNEQFF. Written as DNA, the CDR3 is TGTGCCAGCGGTGAACGTTTCAACAATGAGCAGTTCTTC.

V usage is TRBV5-5 and J usage is TRBJ1-5; D call uncertain. The CDR3 is made up of 13 amino acids. The V gene lost 5 bases and the J gene lost 1 base, with 7 bases spanning the gap. Germline loops: CDR1 SGHKS, CDR2 YYEKEE (reference sequence). The CDR3 DNA sequence: TGTGCCAGCAGTTGGTCGAGCAATCAGCCCCAGCATTTT. This translates into CASSWSSNQPQHF.

This chain connects TRBV9 to TRBJ2-3; 7 nucleotides match TRBD2. The V gene's germline CDR1 is SGDLS and CDR2 YYNGEE. V was clipped by 0 bases and J by 6 bases; unmatched bases: 7. This CDR3 is 15 amino acids long. CDR3 bases: TGTGCCAGCAGCGTAGGGGGAACTAGCGTCGATACGCAGTATTTT. Translated, it gives CASSVGGTSVDTQYF.

As regards this clonotype: This may stem from a read error, because a much larger clone lies one nucleotide away. V is TRBV6-2 or TRBV6-3 and J is TRBJ2-1, with D uncertain. The germline V gene has CDR1 MNHEY and CDR2 SVGEGT. V was pared by 2 bases and J by 8 bases, with 10 bases between. The length of the CDR3 is 13 residues. The CDR3 DNA reads as TGTGCCAGCAGTTACAGGGTAGGCGATGAGCAGTTCTTC. Its protein is CASSYRVGDEQFF.

The DNA for the CDR3 is TGTGCCACCAGCAGCCGGACTAGCGGGATCTACGAGCAGTACTTC. Translated, it gives CATSSRTSGIYEQYF. The chain carries TRBV15 and TRBJ2-7; the match to TRBD2 covers 12 bases. Germline V gene sequence: CDR1 LNHNV, CDR2 YYDKDF (reference sequence). The CDR3 runs 15 residues. J lost 3 bases, V lost 3 bases, and 3 bases had no gene match.

The genes are TRBV5-1 and TRBJ2-3; D remains ambiguous. CDR3 length: 14 amino acids. Germline CDR1 reads SGHRS; CDR2 reads YFSETQ. The V end was cut by 3 bases, the J end by 4 bases, with 12 bases between. The CDR3 here is CASSSILGPDTQYF. CDR3 bases: TGCGCCAGCAGCTCCATCCTAGGTCCAGATACGCAGTATTTT.

The chain recombines TRBV15 with TRBJ1-1; D ambiguous. V was trimmed by 1 base and J by 4 bases, leaving 7 bases between them. This CDR3 comprises 13 residues. The germline CDR1 and CDR2 sequences are LNHNV and YYDKDF (reference sequence). CDR3 loop: CATSRGWITEAFF. In DNA, the CDR3 is TGTGCCACCAGCAGAGGATGGATCACTGAAGCTTTCTTT.

By frequency in the sample, this clonotype is medium-sized. CDR3 in amino acids: CSARSQSGSGNEQFF. In DNA form, the CDR3 reads TGCAGTGCTAGATCTCAGAGCGGGAGTGGGAATGAGCAGTTCTTC. The V call is TRBV20-1, the J call TRBJ2-1, with 8 bases matching TRBD2. Germline V gene data show CDR1 as DFQATT and CDR2 as SNEGSKA (reference sequence). The CDR3 runs to 15 residues. Trimming removed 2 bases from V and 7 bases from J; junction bases left unmatched: 10.

This clonotype was seen ten or more times. V gene TRBV7-6 combines with J gene TRBJ1-6; tentative D call: TRBD1 (6 bases). The CDR3 contains 18 residues. From germline, CDR1 is SGHVS and CDR2 FNYEAQ. The V and J ends lost 6 bases and 0 bases respectively, with 18 bases between them. CDR3 coding DNA: TGTGCCAGCAGTACCACAGGGCGTGACGGCTCCTATAATTCACCCCTCCACTTT. This codes for CASSTTGRDGSYNSPLHF.

This clonotype has only one observation. V is TRBV28 and J is TRBJ1-5; 7 bases match TRBD1. The germline gives CDR1 MDHEN, CDR2 SYDVKM. CDR3 size: 20 residues. V gave up 6 bases and J gave up 2 bases; unmatched junction bases: 22. The chain's CDR3 is CASSSYRGSKEIRGNQPQHF. The CDR3 DNA sequence: TGTGCCAGCAGCTCCTACAGGGGTTCGAAAGAAATTAGGGGCAATCAGCCCCAGCATTTT.

The V call is TRBV14, the J call TRBJ2-7; no firm D call. Germline CDR1 is SGHDN and CDR2 is FVKESK. CDR3 length: 12 amino acids. Trimming removed 1 base from V and 7 bases from J, with 8 bases in between. The CDR3 region is CASSQGGPEQYF. CDR3 nucleotide sequence: TGTGCCAGCAGCCAAGGTGGGCCTGAGCAGTACTTC.

This clonotype came up many times. The CDR3 DNA sequence: TGCGCCAGCAGCTTCAGCTACAATGAGCAGTTCTTC. Protein product: CASSFSYNEQFF. The rearrangement uses TRBV5-1 and TRBJ2-1; no definite D call. V was pared by 2 bases and J by 3 bases, with 3 bases between. Germline CDR1 SGHRS, CDR2 YFSETQ. This CDR3 comprises 12 residues.

The table lists this clonotype with a few counts. DNA of the CDR3: TGTGCCAGCAGTTATCGGGCCCACAATGAGCAGTTCTTC. Encoded protein: CASSYRAHNEQFF. The V and J genes are TRBV6-2 or TRBV6-3 and TRBJ2-1; D is ambiguous. CDR1 is MNHEY, CDR2 SVGEGT, per germline. This CDR3 has 13 amino acids. V was trimmed by 3 bases and J by 5 bases, leaving 8 bases between them.

This clonotype was counted a few times. Written as DNA, the CDR3 is TGTGCCAGCAGTGAATCCAGGGGCAGCTCTGGAAACACCATATATTTT. Translated, it gives CASSESRGSSGNTIYF. This chain links TRBV25-1 with TRBJ1-3; TRBD1 is a possible D gene (6 bases). V lost 1 base to trimming and J lost 0 bases, with 10 bases between them. The germline CDR1 and CDR2 sequences are MGHDK and SYGVNS. The CDR3 runs 16 residues.

This clonotype was picked up a small number of times. The V call is TRBV27, the J call TRBJ2-7, with D perhaps given as TRBD1 or TRBD2 (5 bases each). Between the trimmed V and J ends, which lost 5 bases and 3 bases, there was a span of 20 bases. The germline V gene has CDR1 MNHEY and CDR2 SMNVEV (reference sequence). The CDR3 length is 16 residues. In DNA, the CDR3 is TGTGCCAGCAGTCTGAACTCACAGGCCCGGGACTACGAGCAGTACTTC. Protein sequence: CASSLNSQARDYEQYF.

In this sample, this clonotype turned up many times. The rearrangement uses TRBV20-1 and TRBJ2-7; possible D gene TRBD2, 5 bases. This CDR3 spans 14 amino acids. Germline V gene data show CDR1 as DFQATT and CDR2 as SNEGSKA (reference sequence). The V end lost 4 bases, the J end lost 0 bases, and 13 bases lay between the germline ends. The CDR3 nucleotides are TGCAGTGCTAAGCAACTAGAAGTCTCCTACGAGCAGTACTTC. It codes for CSAKQLEVSYEQYF.

The chain combines TRBV20-1 with TRBJ2-2, with 7 bases identical to TRBD1. The J segment lost 4 bases and the V segment lost 6 bases, leaving 8 bases of the junction unmatched. This CDR3 has 14 residues. Germline lookup yields CDR1 DFQATT and CDR2 SNEGSKA (reference sequence). Written as DNA, the CDR3 is TGCAGTGCATGGGACAGACTGAGCACCGGGGAGCTGTTTTTT. Encoded protein: CSAWDRLSTGELFF.

The chain employs TRBV5-6 and TRBJ1-1; D remains ambiguous. V was trimmed by 1 base and J by 0 bases, leaving 16 bases between them. CDR1 is SGHDT, CDR2 YYEEEE, per germline. The CDR3 totals 17 residues. CDR3 amino acids: CASSLYFELVMNTEAFF. The CDR3 DNA reads TGTGCCAGCAGCTTGTATTTCGAGCTGGTCATGAACACTGAAGCTTTCTTT.

The sample holds a few counts of this clonotype. The V gene is TRBV7-8, the J gene TRBJ2-1, with a possible D match to TRBD2 (6 bases). Germline V CDR1 and CDR2: SGHVS, FQNEAQ. This CDR3 is built from 16 residues. V lost 2 bases and J 2 bases, leaving 13 bases between the germline ends. The CDR3 here is CASSLLRSGAYNEQFF. CDR3 DNA: TGTGCCAGCAGCTTACTAAGGTCGGGGGCCTACAATGAGCAGTTCTTC.

The chain uses TRBV6-5 and TRBJ2-5; 7 bases align to TRBD1. The V gene's germline CDR1 is MNHEY and CDR2 SVGAGI. V gave up 0 bases and J gave up 0 bases; unmatched junction bases: 1. The CDR3 runs 15 residues. The CDR3 region has the DNA TGTGCCAGCAGTTACTCGACAGGGTACCAAGAGACCCAGTACTTC. It is translated as CASSYSTGYQETQYF.

This clonotype was picked up a small number of times. The rearrangement uses TRBV7-2 and TRBJ2-7, with D possibly matching TRBD2 (6 bases). Germline V gives CDR1 SGHTA, CDR2 FQGNSA. The CDR3 loop spans 16 amino acids. Trimming removed 4 bases from V and 2 bases from J, with 18 bases in between. The CDR3 here is CASSSSPEGTAYEQYF. CDR3 coding DNA: TGTGCCAGCAGCTCAAGCCCGGAGGGGACTGCCTACGAGCAGTACTTC.

This clonotype was counted ten times or more. The chain carries TRBV3-1 and TRBJ1-5, with 7 bases fitting TRBD1. Germline V gives CDR1 LGHDT, CDR2 YNNKEL (reference sequence). The V and J ends lost 4 bases and 4 bases, in that order; junction bases with no gene match: 4. The CDR3 covers 14 residues. The CDR3 loop is CASSLGQLNQPQHF. CDR3 nucleotide sequence: TGTGCCAGCAGCCTGGGACAGCTTAATCAGCCCCAGCATTTT.

The chain recombines TRBV28 with TRBJ1-4, with D unclear. The germline V gene encodes CDR1 MDHEN and CDR2 SYDVKM. The V and J ends lost 2 bases and 6 bases respectively, with 7 bases between them. This CDR3 spans 13 amino acids. The CDR3 sequence is CASSLRSDEKLFF. The DNA for the CDR3 is TGTGCCAGCAGTTTACGATCGGATGAAAAACTGTTTTTT.

This sequence joins TRBV28 and TRBJ1-4; no clear D. Trimming cost V 3 bases and J 5 bases, with 10 bases left between them. The CDR3 runs 14 residues. Looked up from germline, CDR1 is MDHEN and CDR2 is SYDVKM. The CDR3 nucleotides read TGTGCCAGCAGTTTCGGAAGGTTAAATGAAAAACTGTTTTTT. Translation gives CASSFGRLNEKLFF.

This clonotype was found many times. CDR3 in DNA: TGTGCCACCAGCAGATCGAGGAACACTGAAGCTTTCTTT. Residues: CATSRSRNTEAFF. V gene TRBV15 combines with J gene TRBJ1-1; D unclear. CDR3 size: 13 residues. Germline CDR1 is LNHNV and CDR2 is YYDKDF (reference sequence). V was shortened by 2 bases and J by 1 base, with 5 bases between the two germline ends.

Many counts were recorded for this clonotype. The V and J genes are TRBV27 and TRBJ2-2; D ambiguous. The CDR3 loop spans 14 amino acids. Germline CDR1 MNHEY, CDR2 SMNVEV (reference sequence). V was cut by 5 bases and J by 2 bases, with 9 bases left in between. CDR3 in amino acids: CASSALINTGELFF. DNA for the CDR3: TGTGCCAGCAGTGCCTTAATAAACACCGGGGAGCTGTTTTTT.

The sample holds a few counts of this clonotype. The V call is TRBV6-5, the J call TRBJ1-1, with TRBD1 as a possible D gene (6 bases). Trimming cost V 0 bases and J 1 base, with 9 bases left between them. Germline loops: CDR1 MNHEY, CDR2 SVGAGI. CDR3 length: 15 amino acids. CDR3 sequence reads: CASSYSGTKNTEAFF. CDR3 nucleotide sequence: TGTGCCAGCAGTTACTCGGGGACAAAGAACACTGAAGCTTTCTTT.

This clonotype has a handful of counts. CDR3 sequence: CSVDSTDSYEQYF. The CDR3, as DNA: TGCAGCGTTGACAGTACAGACTCCTACGAGCAGTACTTC. The V gene is TRBV29-1, the J gene TRBJ2-7, with D uncertain. CDR3 length equals 13 residues. Germline CDR1 SQVTM, CDR2 ANQGSEA. The germline V and J ends were trimmed by 3 bases and 0 bases, with 9 bases remaining between them.